These 24 T cell receptor beta chains came from one sample sequenced in a study of blood T cell repertoires in COVID-19. TCRdb's table, derived via immunoSEQ multiplex PCR, lists solely in-frame clones and lacks some. Of roughly 170,000 clones detected, approximately 85% appear once; the ten largest clones hold about 1.2%. The source material was peripheral blood. The receptors here all came from a man in his fifties or sixties who had recovered from COVID-19.

This chain's CDR3 is CASSSGQGSNQPQHF. CDR3 nucleotide sequence: TGTGCCAGCAGTTCTGGACAGGGAAGCAATCAGCCCCAGCATTTT. V usage is TRBV27 and J usage is TRBJ1-5; TRBD1 agrees at 8 bases. CDR1 and CDR2 from the germline V gene are MNHEY and SMNVEV (reference sequence). The CDR3 is made up of 15 amino acids. With 4 bases clipped from V and 1 base from J, the junction kept 3 bases outside the gene matches.

J is TRBJ2-7 and V is TRBV3-1 (or the pseudogene TRBV3-2), with a tentative D call TRBD1 (6 bases). Trimming pared 6 bases from V and 5 bases from J, leaving 17 bases between. CDR3 length equals 14 residues. Germline CDR1 is LGHDT and CDR2 is YNNKEL (reference sequence). Here the CDR3 DNA reads TGTGCCAGCAGGGGGGCTGGGGGAAAAAACGAGCAGTACTTC. Protein product: CASRGAGGKNEQYF.

This clone showed up just a few times. V and J are TRBV6-5 and TRBJ1-1, with TRBD1 matching over 7 bases. The germline V gene has CDR1 MNHEY and CDR2 SVGAGI. The CDR3 has 13 amino acids. The ends lost 6 bases at V and 5 bases at J; junction bases unmatched: 6. The CDR3 sequence: CASRKQGITEAFF. In DNA form, the CDR3 reads TGTGCCAGCAGGAAACAGGGGATTACTGAAGCTTTCTTT.

The chain's CDR3 is CASSLLNTIYF. Written as DNA, the CDR3 is TGTGCCAGCAGTTTACTAAACACCATATATTTT. The chain is built from TRBV12-3 or TRBV12-4 and TRBJ1-3, with D unclear. V gave up 2 bases and J gave up 6 bases, with 2 bases separating them. The CDR3 contains 11 residues.

V usage is TRBV2 and J usage is TRBJ1-4; 9 bases fit TRBD1. Germline trimming cut 8 bases from V and 4 bases from J; bases unmatched to any gene: 8. This CDR3 has 15 residues. The germline V gene has CDR1 SNHLY and CDR2 FYNNEI. CDR3 bases: TGTGCCAGCCCCTCCGGGACAGGGCGTAATGAAAAACTGTTTTTT. Its translation: CASPSGTGRNEKLFF.

The V and J genes are TRBV4-2 and TRBJ2-7; perhaps TRBD2 as D (7 bases). V was clipped by 5 bases and J by 3 bases, with 20 bases between them. The germline V gene encodes CDR1 LGHNA and CDR2 YNFKEQ. CDR3 length: 16 residues. As DNA, the CDR3 is TGTGCCAGCAGCAACGCCAAGGGGGGGGAGCGCTACGAGCAGTACTTC. It yields the protein CASSNAKGGERYEQYF.

The chain employs TRBV19 and TRBJ2-3; tentatively, D is TRBD1 (5 bases). CDR1 and CDR2 (germline): LNHDA, SQIVND (reference sequence). Between the trimmed V and J ends, which lost 5 bases and 1 base, there was a span of 16 bases. The CDR3 has 16 amino acids. The CDR3 DNA reads TGTGCCAGTAGTCCCCACAGGACCCAGGGCACAGATACGCAGTATTTT. Amino acids: CASSPHRTQGTDTQYF.

This clone was seen a few times. This chain joins TRBV7-2 and TRBJ1-5, with D uncertain. V was pared by 7 bases and J by 2 bases, with 6 bases between. The CDR3 extends over 12 amino acids. Germline assignment: CDR1 SGHTA and CDR2 FQGNSA. In nucleotides, the CDR3 is TGTGCCAGCATAATTCGCAATCAGCCCCAGCATTTT. Residues: CASIIRNQPQHF.

V usage is TRBV3-1 (or the pseudogene TRBV3-2) and J usage is TRBJ1-1; tentative D call: TRBD1 (5 bases). The CDR3 totals 13 residues. The germline V gene encodes CDR1 LGHDT and CDR2 YNNKEL (reference sequence). V shed 5 bases and J shed 1 base, with 8 bases lying between them. CDR3 residues: CASSTQGNTEAFF. CDR3 bases: TGTGCCAGCAGCACCCAGGGGAACACTGAAGCTTTCTTT.

The chain joins TRBV10-3 to TRBJ1-1, with 9 bases that match TRBD1. Germline values: CDR1 ENHRY, CDR2 SYGVKD. J gave up 6 bases and V 7 bases, and 12 bases lay outside the gene matches. The CDR3 totals 15 residues. The DNA of the CDR3 is TGTGCCATCAATACCGGGACAGGGACCTGGGCTGAAGCTTTCTTT. The encoded protein is CAINTGTGTWAEAFF.

The rearrangement joins TRBV11-2 to TRBJ2-4; the D gene is possibly TRBD2 (5 bases). This CDR3 region has 17 residues. Per germline, CDR1 SGHAT and CDR2 FQNNGV. Trimming removed 0 bases from V and 1 base from J, with 13 bases in between. DNA for the CDR3: TGTGCCAGCAGCTTAGATCCCGGGGTATCGGCCAAAAACATTCAGTACTTC. This encodes CASSLDPGVSAKNIQYF.

The chain is built from TRBV24-1 and TRBJ2-3; 7 bases match TRBD1. The length of the CDR3 is 15 residues. From germline, CDR1 is KGHDR and CDR2 SFDVKD. The V and J ends lost 4 bases and 3 bases, in that order; junction bases with no gene match: 6. The CDR3 DNA follows: TGTGCCACCAGTGACCCGGGACAGATAACAGATACGCAGTATTTT. The encoded protein is CATSDPGQITDTQYF.

This chain uses TRBV7-9 with TRBJ2-2; 7 nucleotides agree with TRBD1. V shed 0 bases and J 2 bases; nucleotides not matched to a gene: 3. Germline values: CDR1 SEHNR, CDR2 FQNEAQ (reference sequence). The CDR3 extends over 16 amino acids. The CDR3 here is CASSLAGTANTGELFF. The CDR3, as DNA: TGTGCCAGCAGCTTAGCCGGGACAGCAAACACCGGGGAGCTGTTTTTT.

V and J are TRBV9 and TRBJ2-3; D possibly corresponds to TRBD1 (5 bases). Germline lookup yields CDR1 SGDLS and CDR2 YYNGEE. V was clipped by 0 bases and J by 2 bases, with 10 bases between them. The CDR3 loop spans 15 amino acids. As DNA, the CDR3 is TGTGCCAGCAGCGTAGACCCGACAGACACAGATACGCAGTATTTT. Residues: CASSVDPTDTDTQYF.

With regard to this clone: Mismatch with germline at one junction end may stem from a read error. The chain links TRBV30 to TRBJ2-1, with D perhaps matching TRBD2 (6 bases). Germline-derived CDR1 and CDR2 are GTSNPN and SVGIG (reference sequence). This CDR3 region has 13 residues. The DNA of the CDR3 is TGTGCCTGGAGTGGAACGGGAACCGGGCCGGGGGTCTTC. This sequence encodes CAWSGTGTGPGVF.

With respect to this clone: The junction shows a germline mismatch at one end, possibly a read error. The chain employs TRBV6-1 and TRBJ2-1; a possible D gene is TRBD1 (6 bases). Germline V lookup: CDR1 MNHNS, CDR2 SASEGT. The CDR3 extends over 16 amino acids. In nucleotides, the CDR3 is TGTGCCAGCAGTGTATCACAGGGTCGGGCCTACAGTGAGCAGTTCTTC. Translated: CASSVSQGRAYSEQFF.

V and J are TRBV12-3 or TRBV12-4 and TRBJ1-1; D is perhaps TRBD1 (6 bases). The CDR3 is 13 amino acids. V dropped 3 bases and J dropped 5 bases, with 10 bases sitting between them. CDR3: CASSFTGRTEAFF. The CDR3 DNA reads TGTGCCAGCAGTTTTACAGGGCGGACTGAAGCTTTCTTT.

V usage is TRBV19 and J usage is TRBJ2-1, with TRBD1 identical over 7 bases. Germline assignment: CDR1 LNHDA and CDR2 SQIVND (reference sequence). The ends lost 8 bases at V and 4 bases at J; junction bases unmatched: 8. The CDR3 is 14 amino acids. The chain's CDR3 is CASRTGTDYNEQFF. As DNA, the CDR3 is TGTGCCAGTCGAACCGGGACAGATTACAATGAGCAGTTCTTC.

This clone is a singleton in its sample. This rearrangement joins TRBV20-1 to TRBJ2-7; 7 nucleotides align to TRBD1. The ends lost 3 bases at V and 0 bases at J; junction bases unmatched: 8. The CDR3 consists of 15 residues. Germline V gives CDR1 DFQATT, CDR2 SNEGSKA (reference sequence). CDR3 protein: CSASTGQLSSYEQYF. The CDR3 DNA reads as TGCAGTGCTAGTACGGGACAGCTGAGCTCCTACGAGCAGTACTTC.

The chain joins TRBV14 to TRBJ2-3, with 9 positions matching TRBD2. The CDR3 sequence is 15 residues long. Unmatched junction bases numbered 9, after V lost 6 bases and J lost 5 bases. In germline, CDR1 is SGHDN, CDR2 FVKESK. CDR3 loop: CASRLAGARGDTQYF. The CDR3, as DNA: TGTGCCAGCAGATTAGCGGGGGCCCGAGGAGATACGCAGTATTTT.

The chain employs TRBV11-2 and TRBJ1-5; D might be TRBD1 (6 bases). Germline V lookup: CDR1 SGHAT, CDR2 FQNNGV. The CDR3 sequence is 14 residues long. Trimming took off 2 bases at V and 5 bases at J, with 10 bases between the two ends. The CDR3 region is CASSLRGLDQPQHF. The CDR3 nucleotides read TGTGCCAGCAGCTTAAGGGGGTTGGATCAGCCCCAGCATTTT.

The chain is built from TRBV12-3 or TRBV12-4 and TRBJ1-2; maybe TRBD1 (6 bases). This CDR3 has 13 amino acids. Trimming pared 7 bases from V and 3 bases from J, leaving 12 bases between. The CDR3 DNA reads as TGTGCCAGCACCTGGGACAACGACTATGGCTACACCTTC. Amino acids: CASTWDNDYGYTF.

This clone appeared a single time. The chain combines TRBV5-1 with TRBJ1-4; D possibly corresponds to TRBD1 (6 bases). Trimming took off 1 base at V and 8 bases at J, with 15 bases between the two ends. The CDR3 has 15 residues. The V gene's germline CDR1 is SGHRS and CDR2 YFSETQ. CDR3 loop: CASSLSTGIGEKLFF. The CDR3 DNA is TGCGCCAGCAGCTTGTCCACAGGGATCGGAGAAAAACTGTTTTTT. Filled out from reference TRBV5-1 and TRBJ1-4, the complete variable domain reads KAGVTQTPRYLIKTRGQQVTLSCSPISGHRSVSWYQQTPGQGLQFLFEYFSETQRNKGNFPGRFSGRQFSNSRSEMNVSTLELGDSALYLCASSLSTGIGEKLFFGSGTQLSVL.

The chain is built from TRBV14 and TRBJ2-7; TRBD2 might be the D (6 bases). V gave up 1 base and J gave up 7 bases, with 11 bases separating them. This CDR3 is built from 13 residues. Germline V CDR1 and CDR2: SGHDN, FVKESK. The CDR3 DNA follows: TGTGCCAGCAGCCAAGGTTTTGGGAGGGAGCAGTACTTC. Translated: CASSQGFGREQYF.